Shown below are 3 T cell receptor beta chains from a single sample sequenced in a study of CD8+ T cells in alopecia areata. Treatment of the sample: oral pan-JAK inhibitor, 5-10 mg twice daily. Reverse transcription of extracted RNA yielded cDNA, which provided the sequencing template. Clones were sequenced by immunoSEQ multiplex PCR, and TCRdb holds only the in-frame ones, with some missing. The table has some 210,000 clones, over 60% seen once. The specimen was CD4+ T cells sorted from blood, collected at approximately week 44, from a patient treated with tofacitinib. The source of these receptors is a human donor with alopecia areata.

V and J are TRBV30 and TRBJ1-2; D is perhaps TRBD1 (5 bases). The CDR3 has 13 residues. Germline values: CDR1 GTSNPN, CDR2 SVGIG (reference sequence). V shed 2 bases and J shed 0 bases, with 7 bases lying between them. CDR3 loop: CAWSRGANYGYTF. CDR3 DNA: TGTGCCTGGAGTCGAGGGGCTAACTATGGCTACACCTTC.

The rearrangement links TRBV5-1 to TRBJ1-1, with TRBD1 matching over 8 bases. Trimming cost V 8 bases and J 1 base; bases outside gene matches: 10. Per germline, CDR1 SGHRS and CDR2 YFSETQ. The CDR3 has 15 residues. The CDR3, as DNA: TGCGCCAGGCCATCTCGGGACAGGCAGAACACTGAAGCTTTCTTT. Translated: CARPSRDRQNTEAFF.

In its sample, this clone was seen once. V and J are TRBV2 and TRBJ2-3, with D possibly TRBD1 on 6 matching bases. The V and J ends lost 7 bases and 2 bases respectively, with 19 bases between them. The V gene's germline CDR1 is SNHLY and CDR2 FYNNEI. The length of the CDR3 is 16 residues. CDR3 DNA: TGTGCCAGCAAAAAACTCAGGACAGAACCCACAGATACGCAGTATTTT. Protein product: CASKKLRTEPTDTQYF.